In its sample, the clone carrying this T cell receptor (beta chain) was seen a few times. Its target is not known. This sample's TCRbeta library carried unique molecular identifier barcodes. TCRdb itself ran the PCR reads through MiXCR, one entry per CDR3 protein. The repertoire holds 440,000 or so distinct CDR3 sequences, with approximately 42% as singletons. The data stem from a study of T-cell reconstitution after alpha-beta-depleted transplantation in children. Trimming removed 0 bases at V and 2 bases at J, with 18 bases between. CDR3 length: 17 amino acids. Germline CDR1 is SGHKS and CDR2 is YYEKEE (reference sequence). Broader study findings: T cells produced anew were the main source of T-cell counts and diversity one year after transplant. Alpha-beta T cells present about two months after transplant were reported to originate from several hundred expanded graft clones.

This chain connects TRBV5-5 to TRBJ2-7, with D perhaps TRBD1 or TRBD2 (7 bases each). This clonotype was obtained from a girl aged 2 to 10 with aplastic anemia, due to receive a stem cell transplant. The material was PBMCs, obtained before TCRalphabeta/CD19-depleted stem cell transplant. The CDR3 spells CASSLGGGAGGAYEQYF. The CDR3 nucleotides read TGTGCCAGCAGCTTGGGGGGAGGGGCAGGGGGAGCCTACGAGCAGTACTTC.